These T cell receptor beta chains were read from a single sample in a study of Ad26.COV2.S vaccination and SARS-CoV-2 variants. Profiled with immunoSEQ multiplex PCR; TCRdb holds only in-frame clones, not every one. The table shows more than 250,000 clones, with approximately 87% occurring only once. Material: peripheral blood, obtained in a trial of Ad26.COV2.S vaccine versus placebo. Source of these receptors: a person between 18 and 65 years old who received the Ad26.COV2.S COVID-19 vaccine or a placebo. The CDR3 runs from the conserved cysteine through the conserved F or W. Each record gives: J gene, D gene, clone size, V gene, CDR3 protein, CDR3 DNA. D genes are given only for firm matches. Part of the rows lack a size; the others show once, few, many or a class for expanded clones.

>TRBJ2-2|TRBD2|.|TRBV11-2
CASSSVAGVTGELFF
TGTGCCAGCAGCTCCGTAGCGGGAGTCACCGGGGAGCTGTTTTTT
>TRBJ2-3|.|.|TRBV6-7
CASSYIDGATDTQYF
TGTGCCAGCAGTTACATCGACGGGGCGACAGATACGCAGTATTTT
>TRBJ1-5|.|.|TRBV7-8
CASSLGQNQPQHF
TGTGCCAGCAGCCTAGGACAGAATCAGCCCCAGCATTTT
>TRBJ1-2|TRBD1|.|TRBV3-1/TRBV3-2
CASSQSETGVGYTF
TGTGCCAGCAGCCAAAGCGAGACAGGGGTAGGCTACACCTTC
>TRBJ1-1|TRBD1|.|TRBV5-1
CASRKQGGTEAFF
TGCGCCAGCCGCAAGCAGGGGGGCACTGAAGCTTTCTTT
>TRBJ1-2|.|few|TRBV4-1
CASSQVSGLNYGYTF
TGCGCCAGCAGCCAAGTATCGGGATTGAACTATGGCTACACCTTC
>TRBJ1-5|.|once|TRBV2
CASSSQGTSQPQHF
TGTGCCAGCAGTTCTCAGGGGACGTCTCAGCCCCAGCATTTT
>TRBJ2-7|.|.|TRBV2
CASSEGHLGEQYF
TGTGCCAGCAGTGAGGGGCATCTGGGAGAGCAGTACTTC
>TRBJ2-7|.|.|TRBV18
CASSQGVYEQYF
TGTGCCAGCTCACAGGGAGTCTACGAGCAGTACTTC
>TRBJ1-6|.|.|TRBV15
CATSRVGRGRWDSPLHF
TGTGCCACCAGCAGAGTGGGTCGGGGGAGGTGGGATTCACCCCTCCACTTT
>TRBJ2-7|.|.|TRBV9
CASSVSSVTGYEQYF
TGTGCCAGCAGCGTATCCTCAGTAACAGGCTACGAGCAGTACTTC
>TRBJ1-2|.|.|TRBV10-1
CARGGDGCYGYTF
TGCGCCAGGGGGGGGGACGGCTGCTATGGCTACACCTTC
>TRBJ1-2|.|.|TRBV7-9
CASSPRGNYGYTF
TGTGCCAGCAGCCCCCGGGGGAACTATGGCTACACCTTC
>TRBJ2-2|TRBD1|.|TRBV11-2
CASSFTTGGNTGELFF
TGTGCCAGCAGCTTTACGACAGGGGGCAACACCGGGGAGCTGTTTTTT
>TRBJ2-1|TRBD2|.|TRBV7-9
CASSFRPSGRGLNEQFF
TGTGCCAGCAGCTTCCGCCCTAGCGGGAGGGGTTTGAATGAGCAGTTCTTC
>TRBJ2-6|.|.|TRBV5-1
CASSSGPVSSGANVLTF
TGCGCCAGCAGTTCTGGACCGGTTAGCTCTGGGGCCAACGTCCTGACTTTC
>TRBJ1-1|.|.|TRBV13
CASSFQGGDTFF
TGTGCCAGCAGCTTCCAGGGCGGAGATACTTTCTTT
>TRBJ1-2|TRBD1|.|TRBV19
CASSPRTGGLPNYGYTF
TGTGCCAGTAGTCCCAGGACAGGGGGTCTTCCTAACTATGGCTACACCTTC
>TRBJ2-2|.|.|TRBV2
CASSVDRGELFF
TGTGCCAGCAGTGTCGACCGCGGGGAGCTGTTTTTT
>TRBJ1-3|TRBD1|.|TRBV18
CASSGQGASSGNTIYF
TGTGCCAGCTCCGGACAGGGGGCATCTTCTGGAAACACCATATATTTT
>TRBJ2-3|.|.|TRBV7-2
CASSLLRGGSTDTQYF
TGTGCCAGCAGCCTCCTGAGGGGAGGAAGCACAGATACGCAGTATTTT
>TRBJ2-2|.|.|TRBV30
CAWSVWETGELFF
TGTGCCTGGAGTGTATGGGAGACCGGGGAGCTGTTTTTT
>TRBJ2-1|.|.|TRBV19
CASTTKLWGEQFF
TGTGCCAGTACTACGAAATTGTGGGGTGAGCAGTTCTTC
>TRBJ2-3|TRBD2|few|TRBV6-5
CASSYNSGRGTDTQYF
TGTGCCAGCAGTTACAATAGCGGGAGAGGCACAGATACGCAGTATTTT
>TRBJ2-5|.|.|TRBV5-4
CASSLMAGQETQYF
TGTGCCAGCAGCTTGATGGCGGGGCAAGAGACCCAGTACTTC
>TRBJ1-3|.|.|TRBV13
CASSLGGRSSGNTIYF
TGTGCCAGCAGCTTAGGGGGCCGGAGCTCTGGAAACACCATATATTTT
>TRBJ1-5|.|.|TRBV6-2/TRBV6-3
CASSSAGLWPQHF
TGTGCCAGCAGTTCTGCAGGGCTGTGGCCCCAGCATTTT
>TRBJ2-1|TRBD2|.|TRBV5-1
CASSGRSAGVSVEQFF
TGCGCCAGCAGCGGTCGTTCAGCGGGAGTTAGTGTTGAGCAGTTCTTC
>TRBJ1-4|.|.|TRBV2
CASSQKGTTNEKLFF
TGTGCCAGCAGTCAAAAGGGGACAACTAATGAAAAACTGTTTTTT
>TRBJ2-7|.|.|TRBV7-8
CASSFPYGQGLTYEQYF
TGTGCCAGCAGCTTTCCGTATGGGCAGGGGTTGACCTACGAGCAGTACTTC
>TRBJ1-1|.|.|TRBV28
CASSMTANTEAFF
TGTGCCAGCAGTATGACAGCGAACACTGAAGCTTTCTTT
>TRBJ2-5|.|.|TRBV5-8
CASRGLGETQYF
TGTGCCAGCAGGGGATTGGGAGAGACCCAGTACTTC
>TRBJ1-4|TRBD1|.|TRBV7-6
CASSFYTPSLTGAWSEKLFF
TGTGCCAGCAGCTTCTACACCCCATCCCTTACAGGGGCGTGGAGTGAAAAACTGTTTTTT
>TRBJ1-1|TRBD1|.|TRBV9
CASSVIPGQGSRGTEAFF
TGTGCCAGCAGCGTGATCCCGGGACAGGGGTCGCGGGGCACCGAAGCTTTCTTT
>TRBJ1-2|.|.|TRBV5-1
CASSGDNYGYTF
TGCGCCAGCAGTGGTGATAACTATGGCTACACCTTC
>TRBJ1-1|.|few|TRBV7-3
CASSQNMNTEAFF
TGTGCCAGCAGCCAAAACATGAACACTGAAGCTTTCTTT
>TRBJ2-7|TRBD1|.|TRBV13
CASTSIGRGHYEQYF
TGTGCCAGCACTTCCATCGGCAGGGGGCACTACGAGCAGTACTTC
>TRBJ1-1|.|once|TRBV18
CASSPGQNTEAFF
TGTGCCAGCTCACCGGGTCAGAACACTGAAGCTTTCTTT
>TRBJ2-5|TRBD1|.|TRBV5-8
CASSFRDRGTETQYF
TGTGCCAGCAGCTTCCGGGACAGGGGTACAGAGACCCAGTACTTC
>TRBJ2-7|.|.|TRBV5-6
CASSLGGSSYEQYF
TGTGCCAGCAGCTTAGGAGGTAGCTCCTACGAGCAGTACTTC
>TRBJ2-7|.|few|TRBV7-9
CASSPQAGSYEQYF
TGTGCCAGCAGCCCCCAGGCAGGGTCCTACGAGCAGTACTTC
>TRBJ1-2|.|.|TRBV27
CASSWKSETGYTF
TGTGCCAGCAGTTGGAAGTCCGAGACTGGCTACACCTTC
>TRBJ2-7|TRBD1|.|TRBV4-3
CASSQDLGGSIYEQYF
TGCGCCAGCAGCCAGGACCTAGGGGGCTCCATCTACGAGCAGTACTTC
>TRBJ1-1|TRBD1|.|TRBV6-5
CASSYSGTDLGAFF
TGTGCCAGCAGTTACTCCGGGACAGATCTTGGAGCTTTCTTT
>TRBJ1-5|.|.|TRBV6-1
CASSEDRRQPQHF
TGTGCCAGCAGTGAAGATAGACGGCAGCCCCAGCATTTT
>TRBJ2-3|.|.|TRBV20-1
CSARVDTQYF
TGCAGTGCTAGGGTGGATACGCAGTATTTT
>TRBJ1-2|.|.|TRBV5-1
CASSLAGRDEGGTF
TGCGCCAGCAGCTTGGCGGGCAGGGATGAAGGTGGGACCTTC
>TRBJ1-5|.|.|TRBV7-9
CASSLTADQPQHF
TGTGCCAGCAGCTTAACAGCAGATCAGCCCCAGCATTTT
>TRBJ2-3|.|medium-sized|TRBV7-6
CASSRGGATDTQYF
TGTGCCAGCAGCCGCGGAGGGGCCACAGATACGCAGTATTTT
>TRBJ1-3|.|.|TRBV18
CASSRTPGTNSGNTIYF
TGTGCCAGCTCACGCACTCCCGGGACAAACTCTGGAAACACCATATATTTT
>TRBJ2-1|TRBD2|.|TRBV4-2
CASSQDLAGGGAEQFF
TGTGCCAGCAGCCAAGATCTAGCGGGGGGGGGCGCTGAGCAGTTCTTC
>TRBJ2-1|TRBD2|.|TRBV11-3
CASSPGLRGRGDEQFF
TGTGCCAGCAGCCCCGGATTGAGAGGGAGGGGCGATGAGCAGTTCTTC
>TRBJ1-5|TRBD1|.|TRBV7-9
CASSLDRGNQPQHF
TGTGCCAGCAGCCTGGACAGGGGAAATCAGCCCCAGCATTTT
>TRBJ2-3|TRBD1|.|TRBV6-5
CASSYLWTGLDTQYF
TGTGCCAGCAGTTACCTCTGGACAGGGCTGGATACGCAGTATTTT
>TRBJ2-1|.|.|TRBV5-4
CASSLRGGSYNEQFF
TGTGCCAGCAGCTTGCGGGGAGGCTCCTACAATGAGCAGTTCTTC